This passage covers 17 T cell receptor beta chains from one sample sequenced in a study of monozygotic twins with inflammatory bowel disease (dated by TCRdb to the late 2010s). Library creation used 5' RACE. Sequencing relied on an Illumina HiSeq 2500. The reads, reprocessed by TCRdb, yield one row per CDR3 protein sequence and no DNA. The sample has more than 120,000 distinct CDR3 sequences on record. The top ten clones comprise less than 3% of the sample. Sequenced input: blood. The receptors derive from a human donor with ulcerative colitis or Crohn's disease, or a healthy co-twin of an affected twin (not recorded which).

V gene TRBV6-2 or TRBV6-3 combines with J gene TRBJ2-7; TCRdb lists TRBD2, though no DNA is available to test this call. This CDR3 region has 15 residues. The germline gives CDR1 MNHEY, CDR2 SVGEGT. This chain's CDR3 is CASSYALMEAGEQYF.

This chain joins TRBV20-1 and TRBJ2-5. The CDR3 consists of 15 residues. Per germline, CDR1 DFQATT and CDR2 SNEGSKA (reference sequence). The CDR3 here is CSARLGYGYQETQYF.

The rearrangement links TRBV11-2 to TRBJ2-7. Germline loops: CDR1 SGHAT, CDR2 FQNNGV. The CDR3 runs to 12 residues. The CDR3 reads CASSFLGYEQYF.

The J gene is TRBJ2-3, the V gene TRBV4-1. The length of the CDR3 is 16 residues. CDR1 and CDR2 from the germline V gene are MGHRA and YSYEKL. CDR3 sequence: CASSHYSIPSTDTQYF.

The chain recombines TRBV12-3 or TRBV12-4 with TRBJ1-6. CDR3 length: 15 residues. This CDR3 is CASSSGFTWASPLHF.

CDR3 in amino acids: CSARAPRQGTDTQYF. The rearrangement joins TRBV20-1 to TRBJ2-3; TCRdb reports TRBD1, a call that lacks DNA to check it against. The length of the CDR3 is 15 residues. Germline V gene lookup returns CDR1 DFQATT and CDR2 SNEGSKA (reference sequence).

The chain has TRBV6-2 or TRBV6-3 and TRBJ1-1; absent DNA, TCRdb's TRBD1 call cannot be checked. This CDR3 spans 18 amino acids. Germline CDR1 reads MNHEY; CDR2 reads SVGEGT. The CDR3 here is CASSYGTGRGRRNTEAFF.

The chain is built from TRBV5-1 and TRBJ1-1; the TCRdb D gene call, TRBD1, has no DNA to confirm it. In germline, CDR1 is SGHRS, CDR2 YFSETQ. CDR3 length equals 15 residues. CDR3 in amino acids: CASSSGTGMNTEAFF.

The chain recombines TRBV7-2 with TRBJ2-5; TCRdb gives TRBD2 as the D gene, but with no DNA this cannot be confirmed. The CDR3 has 16 amino acids. Germline V gene lookup returns CDR1 SGHTA and CDR2 FQGNSA. CDR3 in amino acids: CASSPREAVRGETQYF. The full variable domain, in which reference TRBV7-2 and TRBJ2-5 provide the parts outside the CDR3, is GAGVSQSPSNKVTEKGKDVELRCDPISGHTALYWYRQSLGQGLEFLIYFQGNSAPDKSGLPSDRFSAERTGGSVSTLTIQRTQQEDSAVYLCASSPREAVRGETQYFGPGTRLLVL.

The V gene is TRBV7-8, the J gene TRBJ2-1; TCRdb indicates TRBD1, and absent DNA this call remains unverified. Germline assignment: CDR1 SGHVS and CDR2 FQNEAQ. The CDR3 has 13 residues. The CDR3 is CASSQDRLNEQFF.

V and J are TRBV10-3 and TRBJ1-5; TCRdb designates TRBD1, a call that cannot be tested without DNA. This CDR3 is 13 amino acids long. Germline V gives CDR1 ENHRY, CDR2 SYGVKD. CDR3 amino acids: CAIQRDANQPQHF.

The chain recombines TRBV19 with TRBJ2-5. Looked up from germline, CDR1 is LNHDA and CDR2 is SQIVND (reference sequence). This CDR3 is 14 amino acids long. CDR3 region: CASARQANQETQYF.

V is TRBV19 and J is TRBJ2-5; TCRdb designates TRBD2, a call that cannot be tested without DNA. Germline V gene lookup returns CDR1 LNHDA and CDR2 SQIVND (reference sequence). This CDR3 is built from 14 residues. CDR3 loop: CASSIRRGLETQYF. Variable domain in full (rest from reference TRBV19 and TRBJ2-5): DGGITQSPKYLFRKEGQNVTLSCEQNLNHDAMYWYRQDPGQGLRLIYYSQIVNDFQKGDIAEGYSVSREKKESFPLTVTSAQKNPTAFYLCASSIRRGLETQYFGPGTRLLVL.

CDR3 region: CASSIMGNNEQFF. The V and J genes are TRBV19 and TRBJ2-1. The CDR3 consists of 13 residues. Germline V gives CDR1 LNHDA, CDR2 SQIVND (reference sequence).

The V call is TRBV11-2, the J call TRBJ2-5. The CDR3 spans 14 residues. Per the germline V gene, CDR1 is SGHAT and CDR2 is FQNNGV. This CDR3 is CASSLGINWGTQYF.

The rearrangement joins TRBV4-1 to TRBJ1-1; the TCRdb D gene call, TRBD1, has no DNA to confirm it. Germline assignment: CDR1 MGHRA and CDR2 YSYEKL. The CDR3 has 18 amino acids. The CDR3 sequence: CASSQDSGIGAMNTEAFF.

This chain connects TRBV9 to TRBJ2-4; the D call from TCRdb, TRBD1, cannot be confirmed without DNA. CDR1 and CDR2 (germline): SGDLS, YYNGEE. The CDR3 is 14 amino acids. This chain's CDR3 is CASSAGTVGNIQYF.